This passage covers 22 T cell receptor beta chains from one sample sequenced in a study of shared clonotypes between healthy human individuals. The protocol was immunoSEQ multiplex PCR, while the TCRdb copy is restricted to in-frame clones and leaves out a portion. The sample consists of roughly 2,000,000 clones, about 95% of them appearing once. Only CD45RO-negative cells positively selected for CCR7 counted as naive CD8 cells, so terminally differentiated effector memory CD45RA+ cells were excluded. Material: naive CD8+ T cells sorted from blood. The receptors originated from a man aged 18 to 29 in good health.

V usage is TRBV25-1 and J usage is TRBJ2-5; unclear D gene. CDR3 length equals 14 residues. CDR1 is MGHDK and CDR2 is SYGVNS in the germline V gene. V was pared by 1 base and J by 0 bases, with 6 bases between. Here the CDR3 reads CASSEFVDQETQYF. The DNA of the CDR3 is TGTGCCAGCAGTGAATTTGTGGACCAAGAGACCCAGTACTTC.

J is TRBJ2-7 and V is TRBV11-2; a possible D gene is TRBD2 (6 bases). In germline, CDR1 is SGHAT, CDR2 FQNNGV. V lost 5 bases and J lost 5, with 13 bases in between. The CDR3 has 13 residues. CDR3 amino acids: CASSPLAYNEQYF. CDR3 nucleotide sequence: TGTGCCAGCAGCCCACTAGCCTATAACGAGCAGTACTTC.

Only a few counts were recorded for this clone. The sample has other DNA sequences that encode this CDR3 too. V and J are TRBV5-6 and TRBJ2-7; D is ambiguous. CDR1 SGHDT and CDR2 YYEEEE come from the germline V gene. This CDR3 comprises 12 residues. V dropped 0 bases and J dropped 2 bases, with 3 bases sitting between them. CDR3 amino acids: CASSLEPYEQYF. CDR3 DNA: TGTGCCAGCAGCTTGGAACCCTACGAGCAGTACTTC.

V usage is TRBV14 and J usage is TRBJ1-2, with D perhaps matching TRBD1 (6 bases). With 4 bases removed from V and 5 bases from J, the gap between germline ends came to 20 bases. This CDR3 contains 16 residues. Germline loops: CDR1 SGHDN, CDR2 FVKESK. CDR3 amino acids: CASSPGGSRGFYGYTF. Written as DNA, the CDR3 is TGTGCCAGCAGCCCAGGTGGTAGCAGGGGTTTTTATGGCTACACCTTC.

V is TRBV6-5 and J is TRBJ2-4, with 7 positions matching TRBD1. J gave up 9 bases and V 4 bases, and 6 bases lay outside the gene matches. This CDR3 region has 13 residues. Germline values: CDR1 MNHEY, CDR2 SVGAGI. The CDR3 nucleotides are TGTGCCAGCAGTTTGGGGACAGAAAGCATTCAGTACTTC. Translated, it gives CASSLGTESIQYF.

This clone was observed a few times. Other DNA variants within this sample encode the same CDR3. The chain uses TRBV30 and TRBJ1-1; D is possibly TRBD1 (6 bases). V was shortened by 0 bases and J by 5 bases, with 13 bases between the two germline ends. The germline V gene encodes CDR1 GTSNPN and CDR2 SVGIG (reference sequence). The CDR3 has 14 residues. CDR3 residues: CAWSVLGGGTEAFF. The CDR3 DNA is TGTGCCTGGAGTGTACTAGGGGGAGGTACTGAAGCTTTCTTT.

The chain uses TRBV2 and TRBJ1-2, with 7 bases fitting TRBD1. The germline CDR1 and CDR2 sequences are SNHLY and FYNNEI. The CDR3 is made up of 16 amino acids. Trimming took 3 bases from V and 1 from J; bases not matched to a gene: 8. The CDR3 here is CASSDYDNRGNYGYTF. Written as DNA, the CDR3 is TGTGCCAGCAGTGATTATGATAACAGGGGTAACTATGGCTACACCTTC.

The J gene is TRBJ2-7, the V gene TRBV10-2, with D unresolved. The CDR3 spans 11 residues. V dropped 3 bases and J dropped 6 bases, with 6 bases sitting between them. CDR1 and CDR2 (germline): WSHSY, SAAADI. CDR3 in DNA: TGCGCCAGCAGTGATTCGGGCGAGCAGTACTTC. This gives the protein CASSDSGEQYF.

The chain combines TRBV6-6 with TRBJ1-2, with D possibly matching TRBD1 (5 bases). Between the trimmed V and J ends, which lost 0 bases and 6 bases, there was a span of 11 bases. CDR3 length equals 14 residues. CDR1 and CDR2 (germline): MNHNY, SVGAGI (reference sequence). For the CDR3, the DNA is TGTGCCAGCAGTTACTCTGAAGGGGAGAATGGCTACACCTTC. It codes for CASSYSEGENGYTF.

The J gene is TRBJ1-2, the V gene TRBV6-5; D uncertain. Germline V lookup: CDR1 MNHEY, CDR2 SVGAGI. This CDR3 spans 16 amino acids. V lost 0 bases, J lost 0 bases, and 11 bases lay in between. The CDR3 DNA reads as TGTGCCAGCAGTTACTCGATTGGCGAAGCTAACTATGGCTACACCTTC. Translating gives CASSYSIGEANYGYTF.

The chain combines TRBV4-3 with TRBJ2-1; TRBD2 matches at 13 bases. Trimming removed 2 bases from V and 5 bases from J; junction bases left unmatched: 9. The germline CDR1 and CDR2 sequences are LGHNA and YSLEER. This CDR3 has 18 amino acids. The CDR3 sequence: CASSQNPPGTSGNNEQFF. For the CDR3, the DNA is TGCGCCAGCAGCCAAAACCCACCCGGGACTAGCGGGAACAATGAGCAGTTCTTC.

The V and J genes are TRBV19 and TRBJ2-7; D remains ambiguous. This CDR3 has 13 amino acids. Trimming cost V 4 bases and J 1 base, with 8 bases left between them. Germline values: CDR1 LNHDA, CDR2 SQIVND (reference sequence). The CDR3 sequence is CASSTQDSYEQYF. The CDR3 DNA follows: TGTGCCAGTAGTACTCAGGATTCCTACGAGCAGTACTTC.

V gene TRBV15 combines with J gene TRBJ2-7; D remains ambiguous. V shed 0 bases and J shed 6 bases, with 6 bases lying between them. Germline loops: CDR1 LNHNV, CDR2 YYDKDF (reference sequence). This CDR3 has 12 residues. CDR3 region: CATSREGGEQYF. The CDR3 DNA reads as TGTGCCACCAGCAGAGAAGGCGGCGAGCAGTACTTC.

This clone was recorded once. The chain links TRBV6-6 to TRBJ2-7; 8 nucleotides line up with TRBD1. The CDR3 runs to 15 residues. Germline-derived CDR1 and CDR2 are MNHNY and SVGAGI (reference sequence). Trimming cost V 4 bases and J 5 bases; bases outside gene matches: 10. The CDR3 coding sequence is TGTGCCAGCAGTTCCGCCGGACAGGGTTTACACGAGCAGTACTTC. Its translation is CASSSAGQGLHEQYF.

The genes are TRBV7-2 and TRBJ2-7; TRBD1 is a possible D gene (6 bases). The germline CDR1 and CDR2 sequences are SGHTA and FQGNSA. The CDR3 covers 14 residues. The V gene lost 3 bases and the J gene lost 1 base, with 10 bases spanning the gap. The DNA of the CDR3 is TGTGCCAGCAGCTTCCTGGACAGTTCCTACGAGCAGTACTTC. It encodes CASSFLDSSYEQYF. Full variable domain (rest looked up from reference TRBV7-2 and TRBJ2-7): GAGVSQSPSNKVTEKGKDVELRCDPISGHTALYWYRQSLGQGLEFLIYFQGNSAPDKSGLPSDRFSAERTGGSVSTLTIQRTQQEDSAVYLCASSFLDSSYEQYFGPGTRLTVT.

For the CDR3, the DNA is TGTGCCAGCAGCTCTCGGGACGGGCAGTTCTTC. It yields the protein CASSSRDGQFF. The rearrangement joins TRBV7-6 to TRBJ2-1; the D gene could be TRBD1 or TRBD2 (5 bases each). V was clipped by 4 bases and J by 12 bases, with 10 bases between them. CDR1 SGHVS and CDR2 FNYEAQ come from the germline V gene. This CDR3 region has 11 residues.

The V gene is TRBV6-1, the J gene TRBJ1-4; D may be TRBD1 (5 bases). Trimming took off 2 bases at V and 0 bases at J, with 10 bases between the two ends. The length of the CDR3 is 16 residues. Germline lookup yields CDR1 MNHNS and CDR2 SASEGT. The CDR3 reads CASSEWGGATNEKLFF. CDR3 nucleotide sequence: TGTGCCAGCAGTGAATGGGGAGGGGCAACTAATGAAAAACTGTTTTTT.

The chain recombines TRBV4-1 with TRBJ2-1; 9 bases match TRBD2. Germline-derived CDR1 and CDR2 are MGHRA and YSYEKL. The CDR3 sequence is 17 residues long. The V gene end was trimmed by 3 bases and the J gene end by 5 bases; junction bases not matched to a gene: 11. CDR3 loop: CASSHRPGGGADNEQFF. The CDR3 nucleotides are TGCGCCAGCAGCCATCGCCCCGGCGGGGGGGCCGACAATGAGCAGTTCTTC.

The DNA for the CDR3 is TGTGCCAGCAGAGATAGCGGGCTAGGAACTCACAATGAGCAGTTCTTC. This gives the protein CASRDSGLGTHNEQFF. The rearrangement joins TRBV2 to TRBJ2-1; 7 nucleotides match TRBD2. The CDR3 is 16 residues long. Trimming at V came to 6 bases and at J to 5 bases, leaving 13 bases not matched to a gene. The germline V gene has CDR1 SNHLY and CDR2 FYNNEI.

CDR3 loop: CASSVEDNNSYEQYF. CDR3 DNA: TGTGCCAGCAGCGTAGAGGACAATAACTCCTACGAGCAGTACTTC. This sequence joins TRBV9 and TRBJ2-7; weak D call: TRBD1 (5 bases). Germline CDR1 is SGDLS and CDR2 is YYNGEE. This CDR3 has 15 amino acids. V dropped 0 bases and J dropped 0 bases, with 10 bases sitting between them. The variable domain in full, completed from reference TRBV9 and TRBJ2-7, reads DSGVTQTPKHLITATGQRVTLRCSPRSGDLSVYWYQQSLDQGLQFLIQYYNGEERAKGNILERFSAQQFPDLHSELNLSSLELGDSALYFCASSVEDNNSYEQYFGPGTRLTVT.

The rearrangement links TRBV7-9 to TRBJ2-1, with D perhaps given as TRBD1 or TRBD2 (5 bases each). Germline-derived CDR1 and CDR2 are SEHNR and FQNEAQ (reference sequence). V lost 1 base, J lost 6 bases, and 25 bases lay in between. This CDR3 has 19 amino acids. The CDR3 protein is CASSLETEFGVRGRNEQFF. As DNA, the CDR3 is TGTGCCAGCAGCTTAGAAACTGAATTCGGGGTCCGGGGACGCAATGAGCAGTTCTTC.

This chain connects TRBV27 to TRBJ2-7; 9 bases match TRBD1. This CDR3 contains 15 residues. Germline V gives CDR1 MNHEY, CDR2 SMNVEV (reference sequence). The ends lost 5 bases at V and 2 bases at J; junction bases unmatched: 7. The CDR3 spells CASSAYGTGTYEQYF. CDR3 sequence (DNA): TGTGCCAGCAGTGCGTACGGGACAGGGACCTACGAGCAGTACTTC.